This TCR beta chain stems from a study of shared clonotypes between healthy human individuals (dated by TCRdb to the early 2020s). About the study as a whole: A couple of women and a few men aged 18 to 49 years were included in the cohort. For each donor, three plates each were used for CD4 naive and CD4 memory, two plates were used for CD8 naive, and one plate was used for CD8 memory. Blood TCR repertoires of 5 or 6 healthy adults were deeply sequenced to estimate repertoire size and the extent of clonotype sharing between individuals. To increase sequencing depth and limit assay-specific biases, TCR repertoire library preparation and sequencing were carried out by different laboratories using diverse techniques. Leukapheresis yielded between about 0.94 and 9.5 billion PBMCs per donor.

Using the deep immunoSEQ assay, multiplex PCR amplified TCR CDR3 regions from genomic DNA. Genomic DNA extracted from each cell subset was distributed evenly over all wells of several immunoSEQ 96-well plates, and each plate served as one replicate. For sorted subsets, 200 to 250 ng of genomic DNA, equivalent to roughly 30,000 T cell genomes, went into each replicate PCR. The purified libraries were quantified using a Qubit 3.0 fluorometer, sized with a Bioanalyzer 2100, and then quantified again using the KAPA Library Quantification kit. Each immunoSEQ 96-well plate was sequenced on its own single-read 150-cycle Illumina NextSeq 550 flow cell. The paper's processing steps were these. Because the immunoSEQ output included only junctional sequences and no quality scores, the filtering could not be the same as the filtering used for full-length reads. Sequences were annotated with PyIR, a Python wrapper for IgBLAST v1.9, using IMGT germline references to assign V/J genes and CDR3. Reads were removed for weak V/J assignments (E-value above 1e-6), missing CDR3, stop codons, out-of-frame junctions, or ambiguous translated residues. V3J clonotypes were defined by identical inferred V gene, J gene, and CDR3 amino acid sequence. Percentage overlap between repertoires was computed as shared unique clonotypes divided by the size of the smaller repertoire. RTK rarefaction, the Chao1 estimator, and Recon v2.1 estimates of unobserved clonotypes were used to assess repertoire richness. For all TCRbeta clonotypes obtained by the gDNA method from four donors, generation probabilities were computed with OLGA. Not all clones reach the TCRdb copy of this immuneACCESS table, which keeps in-frame sequences only. Checked studies attribute under half of the gap to unresolved V genes and leave the rest unexplained. D and trimming were read from the DNA, whereas the V and J calls and clone size are those reported in that table. The sample yields approximately 1.9 million clones; around 95% were counted once. The ten largest clones take up about 1.7% of the sample.

The germline V gene sets CDR1 to MNHEY and CDR2 to SVGAGI. The CDR3, cysteine through phenylalanine, is 13 amino acids long. Left in the record is the CDR3 DNA by itself, 39 bases read in frame from the first base. V gives up 2 bases and J gives up 8 bases, and the segment between their germline ends measures 10 bases. With regard to this clone: Its target antigen remains unknown. Base quality data are lacking; no much larger clone is found one base away.

Broad study findings and their caveats: Naive subsets generally had larger estimated clonotype richness than memory subsets. Even with the large sequencing depth, rarefaction of the sorted-subset datasets indicated that sequencing was incomplete. Pairwise subsampling indicated that sequencing depth was expected to affect the degree of clonotype sharing among donors. Because the study included a small number of donors, the genetic and exposure-history diversity represented was limited. When a handful of donors were compared, the shared fraction of clonotypes was about 5% for naive CD4, around 3.5% for naive CD8, 2.3% for memory CD4, and 0.3% to 0.5% for memory CD8. Only blood was sampled, and tissue TCR repertoires likely differ from those in blood. Compared with non-shared clonotypes, the clonotypes found in all four sorted-subset donors had higher generation probabilities.

CD8 naive samples were obtained by positive selection for CCR7 among CD45RO-negative cells, yielding a CD45RA+CCR7+ population from which TemRA cells were excluded. The donors were healthy, HIV-negative adults with no recently reported acute infections or vaccinations. Every donor was a Caucasian adult living in Nashville, Tennessee, USA. Blood was obtained by leukapheresis, after which PBMCs were separated by Ficoll-Histopaque density gradient centrifugation and cryopreserved in liquid nitrogen vapor phase. Analytical flow cytometry was used to check the purity and quantity of each magnetically sorted T cell population. Genomic DNA was isolated from each sorted fraction and quantified by UV absorbance on a Nanodrop 2000c.

Material: naive CD8+ T cells from PBMCs. According to the study, the label for this sample's cell subset or site signals: CD45RA+CCR7+. This chain joins TRBV6-5 to TRBJ2-1, and the D gene may be TRBD2, 6 bases matching. The receptor comes from a man between 18 and 35 years old in good health. Some clones in this sample may be carry-over from other donors' samples. The CDR3: CASSYGAGYEQFF. The bases are TGTGCCAGCAGTTACGGAGCGGGCTATGAGCAGTTCTTC.